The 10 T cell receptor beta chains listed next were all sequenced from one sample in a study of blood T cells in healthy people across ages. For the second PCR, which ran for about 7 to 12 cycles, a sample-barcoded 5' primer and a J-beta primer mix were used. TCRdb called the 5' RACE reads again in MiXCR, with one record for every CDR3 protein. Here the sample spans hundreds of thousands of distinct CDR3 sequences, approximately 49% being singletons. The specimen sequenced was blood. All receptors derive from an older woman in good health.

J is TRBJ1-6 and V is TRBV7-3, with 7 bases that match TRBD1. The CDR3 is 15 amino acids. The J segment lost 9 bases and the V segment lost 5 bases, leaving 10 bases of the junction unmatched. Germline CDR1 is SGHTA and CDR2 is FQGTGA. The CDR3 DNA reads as TGTGCCAGCAGCCCTACGACAGGGTACGGTTCACCCCTCCACTTT. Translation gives CASSPTTGYGSPLHF.

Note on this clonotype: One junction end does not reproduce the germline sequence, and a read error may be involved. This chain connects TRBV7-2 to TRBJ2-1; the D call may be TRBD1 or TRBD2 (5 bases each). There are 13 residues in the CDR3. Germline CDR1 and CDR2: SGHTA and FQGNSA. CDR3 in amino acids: CASSVATVNEQFF. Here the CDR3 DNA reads TGTGCCAGCAGCGTAGCGACAGTCAATGAGCAGTTCTTC. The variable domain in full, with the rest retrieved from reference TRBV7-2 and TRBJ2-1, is GAGVSQSPSNKVTEKGKDVELRCDPISGHTALYWYRQSLGQGLEFLIYFQGNSAPDKSGLPSDRFSAERTGGSVSTLTIQRTQQEDSAVYLCASSVATVNEQFFGPGTRLTVL.

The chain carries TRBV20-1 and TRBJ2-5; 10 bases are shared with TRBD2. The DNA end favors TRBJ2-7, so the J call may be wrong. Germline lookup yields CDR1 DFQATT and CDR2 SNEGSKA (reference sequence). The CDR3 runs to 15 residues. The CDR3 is CSARDPSGRGDEQYF. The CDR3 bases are TGCAGTGCTAGAGATCCTAGCGGGAGAGGCGACGAGCAGTACTTC.

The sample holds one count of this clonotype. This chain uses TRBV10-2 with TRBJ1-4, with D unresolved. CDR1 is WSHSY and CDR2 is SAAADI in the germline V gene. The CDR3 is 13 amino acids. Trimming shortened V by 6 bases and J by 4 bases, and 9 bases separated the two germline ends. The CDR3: CASRRQSNEKLFF. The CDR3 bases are TGCGCCAGCAGGCGACAAAGTAATGAAAAACTGTTTTTT.

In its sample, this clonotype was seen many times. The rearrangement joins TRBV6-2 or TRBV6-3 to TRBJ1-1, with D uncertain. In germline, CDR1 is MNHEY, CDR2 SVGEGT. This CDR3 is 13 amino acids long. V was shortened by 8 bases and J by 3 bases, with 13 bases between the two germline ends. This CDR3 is CASVSLWDTEAFF. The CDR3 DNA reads TGTGCCAGCGTCAGTCTCTGGGACACTGAAGCTTTCTTT.

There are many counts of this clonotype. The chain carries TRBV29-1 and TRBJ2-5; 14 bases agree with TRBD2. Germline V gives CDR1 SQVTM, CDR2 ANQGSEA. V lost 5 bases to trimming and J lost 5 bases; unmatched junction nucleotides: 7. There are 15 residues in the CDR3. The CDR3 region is CSVLGLAGALETQYF. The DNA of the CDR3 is TGCAGCGTTTTGGGACTAGCGGGAGCTTTGGAGACCCAGTACTTC.

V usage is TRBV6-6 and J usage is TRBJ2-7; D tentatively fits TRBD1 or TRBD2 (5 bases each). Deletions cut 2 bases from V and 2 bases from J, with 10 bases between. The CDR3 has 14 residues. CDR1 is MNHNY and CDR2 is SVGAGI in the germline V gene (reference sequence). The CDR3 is CASSYMGPPYEQYF. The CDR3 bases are TGTGCCAGCAGTTACATGGGACCACCCTACGAGCAGTACTTC.

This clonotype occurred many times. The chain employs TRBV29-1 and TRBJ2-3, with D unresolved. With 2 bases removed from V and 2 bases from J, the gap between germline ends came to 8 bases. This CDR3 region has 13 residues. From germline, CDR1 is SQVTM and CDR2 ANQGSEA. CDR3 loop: CSVERLLTDTQYF. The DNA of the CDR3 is TGCAGCGTTGAACGCCTACTCACAGATACGCAGTATTTT.

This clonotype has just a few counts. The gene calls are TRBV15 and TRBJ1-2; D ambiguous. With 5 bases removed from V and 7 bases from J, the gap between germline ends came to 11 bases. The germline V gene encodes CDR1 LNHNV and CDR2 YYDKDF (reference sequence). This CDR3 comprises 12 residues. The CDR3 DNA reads TGTGCCACCAGCTGGATAGGATTTGGCTACACCTTC. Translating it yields CATSWIGFGYTF.

The CDR3 loop reads CASSFQIYNGYEQYF. The CDR3 DNA reads TGTGCCAGCAGTTTCCAGATCTATAACGGCTACGAGCAGTACTTC. The chain is built from TRBV28 and TRBJ2-7; D remains ambiguous. The CDR3 spans 15 residues. Germline CDR1 MDHEN, CDR2 SYDVKM. Trimming removed 3 bases from V and 3 bases from J, with 15 bases in between. The complete variable domain, with remaining parts taken from reference TRBV28 and TRBJ2-7, reads DVKVTQSSRYLVKRTGEKVFLECVQDMDHENMFWYRQDPGLGLRLIYFSYDVKMKEKGDIPEGYSVSREKKERFSLILESASTNQTSMYLCASSFQIYNGYEQYFGPGTRLTVT.